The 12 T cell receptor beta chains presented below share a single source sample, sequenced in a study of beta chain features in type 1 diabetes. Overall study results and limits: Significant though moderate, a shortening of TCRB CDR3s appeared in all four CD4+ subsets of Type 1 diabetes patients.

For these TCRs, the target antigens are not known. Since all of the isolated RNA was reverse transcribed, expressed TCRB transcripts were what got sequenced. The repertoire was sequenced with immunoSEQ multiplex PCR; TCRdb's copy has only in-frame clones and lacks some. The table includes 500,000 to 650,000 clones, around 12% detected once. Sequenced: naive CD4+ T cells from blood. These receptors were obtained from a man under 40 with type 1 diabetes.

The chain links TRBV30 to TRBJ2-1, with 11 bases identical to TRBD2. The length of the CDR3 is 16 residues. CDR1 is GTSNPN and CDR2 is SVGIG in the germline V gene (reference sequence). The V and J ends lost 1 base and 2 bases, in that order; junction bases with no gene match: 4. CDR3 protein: CAWSGSGLAAYNEQFF. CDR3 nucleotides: TGTGCCTGGAGTGGATCGGGACTAGCGGCCTACAATGAGCAGTTCTTC. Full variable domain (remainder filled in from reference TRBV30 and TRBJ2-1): SQTIHQWPATLVQPVGSPLSLECTVEGTSNPNLYWYRQAAGRGLQLLFYSVGIGQISSEVPQNLSASRPQDRQFILSSKKLLLSDSGFYLCAWSGSGLAAYNEQFFGPGTRLTVL.

The CDR3, as DNA: TGTGCCAGCAGTGGACAGGGTGTTTTTGCGGCCGGGGAGCTGTTTTTT. As protein: CASSGQGVFAAGELFF. The chain links TRBV2 to TRBJ2-2; 7 nucleotides match TRBD1. Germline CDR1 SNHLY, CDR2 FYNNEI. The V gene end was trimmed by 4 bases and the J gene end by 6 bases; junction bases not matched to a gene: 11. The length of the CDR3 is 16 residues.

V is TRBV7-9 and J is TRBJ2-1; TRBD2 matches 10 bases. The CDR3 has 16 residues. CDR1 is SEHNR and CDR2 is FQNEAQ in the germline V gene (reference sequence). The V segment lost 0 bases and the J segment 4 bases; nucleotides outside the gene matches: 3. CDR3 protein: CASSLALAGGYNEQFF. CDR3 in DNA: TGTGCCAGCAGCTTAGCCTTAGCGGGGGGTTACAATGAGCAGTTCTTC.

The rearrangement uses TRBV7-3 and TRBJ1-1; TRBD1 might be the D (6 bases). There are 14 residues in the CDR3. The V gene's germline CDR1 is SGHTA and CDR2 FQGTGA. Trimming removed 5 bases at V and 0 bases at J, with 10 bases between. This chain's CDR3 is CASSLQGVNTEAFF. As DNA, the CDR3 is TGTGCCAGCAGCCTACAGGGAGTGAACACTGAAGCTTTCTTT.

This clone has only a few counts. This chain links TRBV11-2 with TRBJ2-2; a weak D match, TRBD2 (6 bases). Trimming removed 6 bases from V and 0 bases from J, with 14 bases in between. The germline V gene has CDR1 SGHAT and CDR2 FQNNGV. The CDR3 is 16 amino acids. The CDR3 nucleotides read TGTGCCAGCAGATACCTTAGCGGTTCGAACACCGGGGAGCTGTTTTTT. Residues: CASRYLSGSNTGELFF.

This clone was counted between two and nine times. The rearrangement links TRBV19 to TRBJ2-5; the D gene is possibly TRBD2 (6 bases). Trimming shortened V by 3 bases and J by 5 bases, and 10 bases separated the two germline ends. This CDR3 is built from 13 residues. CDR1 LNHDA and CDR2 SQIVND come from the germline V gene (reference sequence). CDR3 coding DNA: TGTGCCAGTAGTATGGGGGGACGGGAGACCCAGTACTTC. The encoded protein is CASSMGGRETQYF.

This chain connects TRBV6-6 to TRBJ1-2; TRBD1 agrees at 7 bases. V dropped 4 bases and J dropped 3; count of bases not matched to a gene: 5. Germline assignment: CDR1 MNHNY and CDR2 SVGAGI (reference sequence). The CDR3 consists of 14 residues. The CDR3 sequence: CASSSTGLDYGYTF. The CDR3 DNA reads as TGTGCCAGCAGTTCGACAGGGTTGGACTATGGCTACACCTTC.

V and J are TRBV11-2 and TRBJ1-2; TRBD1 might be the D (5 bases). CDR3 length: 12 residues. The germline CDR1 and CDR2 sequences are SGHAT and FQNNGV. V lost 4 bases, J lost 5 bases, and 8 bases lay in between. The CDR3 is CASSSGVYGYTF. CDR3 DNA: TGTGCCAGCAGCTCGGGGGTATATGGCTACACCTTC.

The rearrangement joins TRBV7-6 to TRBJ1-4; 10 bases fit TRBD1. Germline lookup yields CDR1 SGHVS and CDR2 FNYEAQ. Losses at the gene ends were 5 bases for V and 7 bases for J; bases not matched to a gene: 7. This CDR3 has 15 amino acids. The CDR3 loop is CASSMGTGVFEKLFF. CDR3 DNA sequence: TGTGCCAGCAGCATGGGGACAGGGGTTTTTGAAAAACTGTTTTTT.

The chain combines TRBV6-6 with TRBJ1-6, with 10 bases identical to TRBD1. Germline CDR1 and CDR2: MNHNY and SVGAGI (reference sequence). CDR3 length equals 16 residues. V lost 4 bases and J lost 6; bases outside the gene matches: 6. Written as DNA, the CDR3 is TGTGCCAGCAGTTCACCCCGGACAGGGGGTAATTCACCCCTCCACTTT. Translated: CASSSPRTGGNSPLHF.

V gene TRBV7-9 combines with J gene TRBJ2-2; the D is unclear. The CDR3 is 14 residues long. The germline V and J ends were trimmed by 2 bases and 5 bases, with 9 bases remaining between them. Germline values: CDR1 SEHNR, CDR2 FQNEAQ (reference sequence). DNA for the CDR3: TGTGCCAGCAGCTTAAAGGAGCGAACCGGGGAGCTGTTTTTT. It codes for CASSLKERTGELFF. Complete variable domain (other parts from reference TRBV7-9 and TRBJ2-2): DTGVSQNPRHKITKRGQNVTFRCDPISEHNRLYWYRQTLGQGPEFLTYFQNEAQLEKSRLLSDRFSAERPKGSFSTLEIQRTEQGDSAMYLCASSLKERTGELFFGEGSRLTVL.

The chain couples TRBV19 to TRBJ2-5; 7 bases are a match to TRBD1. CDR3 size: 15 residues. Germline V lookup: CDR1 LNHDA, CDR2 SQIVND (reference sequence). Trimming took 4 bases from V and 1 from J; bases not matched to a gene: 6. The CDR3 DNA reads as TGTGCCAGTAGTACGGGACAGCTACCCCAAGAGACCCAGTACTTC. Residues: CASSTGQLPQETQYF. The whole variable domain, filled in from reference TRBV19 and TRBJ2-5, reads DGGITQSPKYLFRKEGQNVTLSCEQNLNHDAMYWYRQDPGQGLRLIYYSQIVNDFQKGDIAEGYSVSREKKESFPLTVTSAQKNPTAFYLCASSTGQLPQETQYFGPGTRLLVL.